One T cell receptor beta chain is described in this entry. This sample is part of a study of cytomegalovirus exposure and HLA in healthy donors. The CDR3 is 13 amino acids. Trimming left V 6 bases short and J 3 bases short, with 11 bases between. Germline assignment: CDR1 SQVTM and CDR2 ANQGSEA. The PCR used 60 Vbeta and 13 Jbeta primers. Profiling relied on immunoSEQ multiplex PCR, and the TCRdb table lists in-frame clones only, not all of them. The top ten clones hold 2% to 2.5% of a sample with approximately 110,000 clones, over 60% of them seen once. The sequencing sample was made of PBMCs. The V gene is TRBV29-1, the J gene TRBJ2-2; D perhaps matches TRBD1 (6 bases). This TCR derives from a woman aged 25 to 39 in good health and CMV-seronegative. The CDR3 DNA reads TGCAGCGTGAGGGGGACCGACACCGGGGAGCTGTTTTTT. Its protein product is CSVRGTDTGELFF.